These T cell receptor beta chains were read from a single sample in a study of early T cells in non-severe SARS-CoV-2 infection. MiXCR, applied by TCRdb to the 5' RACE reads, yields one record per CDR3 protein. The sample includes 100,000 or so distinct CDR3 sequences, around 13% of them seen just once. The source material was whole blood. The receptors stem from an adult who was a healthcare worker with PCR-confirmed SARS-CoV-2 infection or an uninfected control (not recorded which). The CDR3 runs from the conserved cysteine through the conserved F or W. Each record gives: CDR3 DNA, CDR3 protein, D gene, V gene, clone size, J gene. The D gene is left open where the match is weak. Expanded clones are given a class, and other clones once, few, many or no size at all.

TGTGCCAGCAGACCGACCGGGACAGGGGTCTTCGAGCAGTACTTC	CASRPTGTGVFEQYF	TRBD1	TRBV6-2/TRBV6-3	-	TRBJ2-7
TGTGCCAGCAGCGGGGGAAACACCATATATTTT	CASSGGNTIYF	-	TRBV14	few	TRBJ1-3
TGTGCCAGCAGCTTAGGTCAAGGGCGAGGTCACTACGAGCAGTACTTC	CASSLGQGRGHYEQYF	-	TRBV7-9	few	TRBJ2-7
TGCAGCGTTGAAGCCTTGGAGCACTATGGCTACACCTTC	CSVEALEHYGYTF	-	TRBV29-1	-	TRBJ1-2
TGTGCCAGCAGCTCCACAAGACTAGCGGGAGAGTGGGAGACCCAGTACTTC	CASSSTRLAGEWETQYF	TRBD2	TRBV7-6	few	TRBJ2-5
TGTGCCAGCAGCTTTGCGATAGCGGGTAACTACGAGCAGTACTTC	CASSFAIAGNYEQYF	TRBD2	TRBV7-2	many	TRBJ2-7
TGTGCCAGCAGTTACAGACAGGTGGGGAACACTGAAGCTTTCTTT	CASSYRQVGNTEAFF	-	TRBV6-6	many	TRBJ1-1
TGTGCCAGCAGTGAGTTGAGGGTAGCGGGACCTGCCTCGCAGTTCTTC	CASSELRVAGPASQFF	TRBD2	TRBV6-1	few	TRBJ2-1
TGCGCCAGCAGCTTTTACGGGACGTACCAAGAGACCCAGTACTTC	CASSFYGTYQETQYF	-	TRBV5-1	-	TRBJ2-5
TGTGCCACCGCGGGGGTGGGGGCTGGACAGCCCCAGCATTTT	CATAGVGAGQPQHF	-	TRBV28	few	TRBJ1-5
TGTGCCAGCAGTCCTGGGACAGGGAAGCCCCAGCATTTT	CASSPGTGKPQHF	TRBD1	TRBV12-3/TRBV12-4	-	TRBJ1-5
TGTGCCAGCAGTTTAAATCCGGGTCTAGCGGGAGGCGAGCAGTACTTC	CASSLNPGLAGGEQYF	TRBD2	TRBV28	-	TRBJ2-7
TGTGCCAGTTCCAGGGCGAACACCGGGGAGCTGTTTTTT	CASSRANTGELFF	-	TRBV19	many	TRBJ2-2
TGTGCCAGCAGCCAAGACACGACTAGGTCGAATGAGCAGTTCTTC	CASSQDTTRSNEQFF	-	TRBV3-1	-	TRBJ2-1
TGTGCCAGTAGTATACGGCGGGGACCTAACTATGGCTACACCTTC	CASSIRRGPNYGYTF	-	TRBV19	few	TRBJ1-2
TGTGCCAGCAGTTCTCACTCCGGGAACACTGAAGCTTTCTTT	CASSSHSGNTEAFF	-	TRBV28	-	TRBJ1-1
TGTGCCAGCAGCGAACTAGCCGAGAGCTCCTACGAGCAGTACTTC	CASSELAESSYEQYF	-	TRBV12-3/TRBV12-4	few	TRBJ2-7
TGTGCCAGCAGTGGAATCGGGCCCTATGGCTACACCTTC	CASSGIGPYGYTF	-	TRBV2	-	TRBJ1-2
TGTGCCAGCAGCTTAGCGCCGGGATGGAAAAACATTCAGTACTTC	CASSLAPGWKNIQYF	-	TRBV11-2	few	TRBJ2-4
TGCAGCGTTGATTGGGGGGCGAGGACAGATACGCAGTATTTT	CSVDWGARTDTQYF	-	TRBV29-1	-	TRBJ2-3
TGCGCCAGCAGCCCCACGGGAACAACGGCCATGAACACTGAAGCTTTCTTT	CASSPTGTTAMNTEAFF	-	TRBV5-1	many	TRBJ1-1
TGCAGTGCTACGGGGTATGAGCAGTTCTTC	CSATGYEQFF	-	TRBV20-1	many	TRBJ2-1
TGTGCCAGCAGCTTAAGTAGCGGGAGGGGGATTGAGCAGTTCTTC	CASSLSSGRGIEQFF	TRBD2	TRBV7-9	few	TRBJ2-1
TGTGCCAGCAGCCCCGACGGGAGCTCCTACAATGAGCAGTTCTTC	CASSPDGSSYNEQFF	-	TRBV6-2/TRBV6-3	many	TRBJ2-1
TGCGCCAGTCCAACAGGTTATCAGCCCCAGCATTTT	CASPTGYQPQHF	-	TRBV5-1	many	TRBJ1-5
TGCAGTGCTAGGGGACCTGGCTACACCTTC	CSARGPGYTF	-	TRBV20-1	many	TRBJ1-2
TGTGCCAGCATCCGAGGTTCAGGGGGCTCCTCCTACAATGAGCAGTTCTTC	CASIRGSGGSSYNEQFF	TRBD1	TRBV6-2/TRBV6-3	many	TRBJ2-1
TGTGCCAGCAGTTTATGGACTAGCGGGATAGAAAATGAGCAGTTCTTC	CASSLWTSGIENEQFF	TRBD2	TRBV28	-	TRBJ2-1
TGTGCCAGCTCGAGACCGGGGGACTACGAGCAGTACTTC	CASSRPGDYEQYF	-	TRBV28	-	TRBJ2-7
TGCAGCGTTGGAACCGAGGAACTGTTTTTT	CSVGTEELFF	-	TRBV29-1	few	TRBJ1-4
TGTGCCAGCAGCAACAAGTCCAACCCCCTAGCCAAAAACATTCAGTACTTC	CASSNKSNPLAKNIQYF	-	TRBV21-1	-	TRBJ2-4
TGTGCCAGCAGTTTAGTTAATCAGCCCCAGCATTTT	CASSLVNQPQHF	-	TRBV28	-	TRBJ1-5
TGTGCCAGCACCCCAGCCGGGACTAGCGGGAGCTCCTACAATGAGCAGTTCTTC	CASTPAGTSGSSYNEQFF	TRBD2	TRBV12-3/TRBV12-4	-	TRBJ2-1
TGTGCCAGCAGCTTGGATCCGGGAGGGTTGTACGAGCAGTACTTC	CASSLDPGGLYEQYF	TRBD2	TRBV5-4	few	TRBJ2-7
TGTGCCAGCAGCTCAACTACAGTGCGTGGGGCCAACGTCCTGACTTTC	CASSSTTVRGANVLTF	-	TRBV12-3/TRBV12-4	-	TRBJ2-6
TGTGCCTGGAGTGGCCTTTACGTACACGAGCAGTACTTC	CAWSGLYVHEQYF	-	TRBV30	few	TRBJ2-7
TGCAGTGCCCGGGAAGGGCCGGCGGGAGGGATCCTAGCCAAAAACATTCAGTACTTC	CSAREGPAGGILAKNIQYF	TRBD2	TRBV20-1	-	TRBJ2-4
TGTGCCAGCACCGACCCAAGCTCCTACGAGCAGTACTTC	CASTDPSSYEQYF	-	TRBV28	-	TRBJ2-7
TGTGCCAGCAGTTTATCCCCTTCCGGAGAGACCCAGTACTTC	CASSLSPSGETQYF	-	TRBV27	-	TRBJ2-5
TGTGCCAGCAGTTTAGTAGCGACAAAGGCGGGTAGGGAGCAGTTCTTC	CASSLVATKAGREQFF	-	TRBV12-3/TRBV12-4	many	TRBJ2-1
TGCAGTGCTAGTAGTTCGGGACTAAGGTTCACCGGGGAGCTGTTTTTT	CSASSSGLRFTGELFF	TRBD2	TRBV20-1	many	TRBJ2-2
TGCAGTGCTCTCCCCGGGACTAGCGTACAAGAGACCCAGTACTTC	CSALPGTSVQETQYF	TRBD2	TRBV20-1	few	TRBJ2-5
TGTGCCAGCAGCGGGACTAGTAATGAGCAGTTCTTC	CASSGTSNEQFF	TRBD2	TRBV9	few	TRBJ2-1
TGTGCCAGCAGCTTAGTCGGCCAACGCTACAGAGAGCAGTTCTTC	CASSLVGQRYREQFF	-	TRBV7-9	many	TRBJ2-1
TGTGCCAGCAGTCGGGTCCCAGCCTACGAGCAGTACTTC	CASSRVPAYEQYF	-	TRBV2	-	TRBJ2-7
TGCAGTGCCCCGCCCGGGACTAGCAGGTTGGGTGAGCAGTTCTTC	CSAPPGTSRLGEQFF	TRBD2	TRBV20-1	-	TRBJ2-1
TGTGCCAGCAGTTTCTGGGGGGCCAACGAGCAGTACTTC	CASSFWGANEQYF	-	TRBV12-3/TRBV12-4	few	TRBJ2-7
TGCGCCAGCAAGGACCTGGACGGCACCGGGGAGCTGTTTTTT	CASKDLDGTGELFF	-	TRBV5-1	many	TRBJ2-2
TGTGCCAGCAGCGTAGGGGAGGAGGTATCCTACGAGCAGTACTTC	CASSVGEEVSYEQYF	-	TRBV9	few	TRBJ2-7
TGTGCCAGCAGTTTCGACGGCTACGAGCAGTACTTC	CASSFDGYEQYF	-	TRBV12-3/TRBV12-4	many	TRBJ2-7
TGTGCCAGCTCATGGGCGGGGATCTACGAGCAGTACTTC	CASSWAGIYEQYF	-	TRBV3-1	-	TRBJ2-7
TGCAGCGTTGTTTGGGGGGACAGTGTCACCTACGAGCAGTACTTC	CSVVWGDSVTYEQYF	-	TRBV29-1	-	TRBJ2-7
TGTGCCACCAGTGATCGCTCTAGCGGGACACCAGATACGCAGTATTTT	CATSDRSSGTPDTQYF	TRBD2	TRBV24-1	-	TRBJ2-3
TGTGCCAGCAGCCGCACCCCTGATTCCTCCTACGAGCAGTACTTC	CASSRTPDSSYEQYF	-	TRBV7-9	many	TRBJ2-7
TGTGCCAGCAGCCAAGAGACAGGGAGGGAGGTTTTCTTT	CASSQETGREVFF	TRBD1	TRBV3-1	few	TRBJ1-1
TGCAGTGCTTTAGCGGGAGGGAGTTCAGATACGCAGTATTTT	CSALAGGSSDTQYF	TRBD2	TRBV20-1	many	TRBJ2-3
TGTGCCAGCAGCCAGGGGGGACAAGACACAGATACGCAGTATTTT	CASSQGGQDTDTQYF	-	TRBV4-2	many	TRBJ2-3
TGTGCCAGCAGCTTCGGGCAGTCTGGGGCCAACGTCCTGACTTTC	CASSFGQSGANVLTF	-	TRBV11-2	many	TRBJ2-6